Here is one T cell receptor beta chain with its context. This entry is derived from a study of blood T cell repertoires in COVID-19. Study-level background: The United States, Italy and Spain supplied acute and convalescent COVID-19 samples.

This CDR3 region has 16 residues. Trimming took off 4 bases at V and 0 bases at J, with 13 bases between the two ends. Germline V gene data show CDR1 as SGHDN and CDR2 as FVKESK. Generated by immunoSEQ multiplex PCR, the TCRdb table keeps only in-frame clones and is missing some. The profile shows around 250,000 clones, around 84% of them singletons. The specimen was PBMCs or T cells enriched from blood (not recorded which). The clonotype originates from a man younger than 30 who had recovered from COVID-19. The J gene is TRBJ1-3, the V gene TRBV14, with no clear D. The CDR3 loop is CASSPLGPSSGNTIYF. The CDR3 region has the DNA TGTGCCAGCAGCCCGTTGGGCCCCAGCTCTGGAAACACCATATATTTT.